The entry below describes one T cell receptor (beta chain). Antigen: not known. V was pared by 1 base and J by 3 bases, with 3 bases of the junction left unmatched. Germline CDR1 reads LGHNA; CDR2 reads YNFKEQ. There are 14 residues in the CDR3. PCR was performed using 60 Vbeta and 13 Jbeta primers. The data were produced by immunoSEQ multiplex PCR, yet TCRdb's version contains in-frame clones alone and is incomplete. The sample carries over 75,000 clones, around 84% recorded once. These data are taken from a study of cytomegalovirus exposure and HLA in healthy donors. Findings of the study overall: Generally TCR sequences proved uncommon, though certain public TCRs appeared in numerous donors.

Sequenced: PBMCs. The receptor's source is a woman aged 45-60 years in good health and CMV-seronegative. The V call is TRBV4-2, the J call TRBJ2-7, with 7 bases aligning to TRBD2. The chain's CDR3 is CASSQGGGSYEQYF. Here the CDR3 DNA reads TGTGCCAGCAGCCAAGGGGGCGGGAGCTACGAGCAGTACTTC.